This passage covers 4 T cell receptor beta chains from one sample sequenced in a study of blood T cell repertoires in COVID-19 (dated by TCRdb to about 2020). Libraries were built with the immunoSEQ multiplex PCR assay. Here the immuneACCESS table is served through TCRdb, limited to in-frame sequences with V and J called. Missing clones are a known gap in these copies; in checked studies unresolved V genes cover under half, and the rest lacks a known reason. Counted in this sample were roughly 81,000 clones; around 83% of them appeared once. Clones ranked in the top ten supply less than 40% of the sample. Sequencing was performed on peripheral blood. These receptors all stem from a man older than 75 with active or convalescent COVID-19.

The chain links TRBV11-2 to TRBJ2-1; 11 bases match TRBD2. The CDR3 totals 15 residues. Losses at the gene ends were 4 bases for V and 5 bases for J; bases not matched to a gene: 4. Per the germline V gene, CDR1 is SGHAT and CDR2 is FQNNGV. The chain's CDR3 is CASSSTSGDHNEQFF. CDR3 nucleotide sequence: TGTGCCAGCAGCTCGACTAGCGGGGATCACAATGAGCAGTTCTTC.

Written as DNA, the CDR3 is TGTGCCAGCAGCCAAGGGGGGACAGGGAGTTACGAGCAGTACTTC. It codes for CASSQGGTGSYEQYF. The chain carries TRBV3-1 (or the pseudogene TRBV3-2) and TRBJ2-7; 9 nucleotides agree with TRBD1. Losses at the gene ends were 1 base for V and 4 bases for J; bases not matched to a gene: 5. Germline V gene lookup returns CDR1 LGHDT and CDR2 YNNKEL (reference sequence). This CDR3 has 15 amino acids.

This clone has a handful of counts. In nucleotides, the CDR3 is TGTGCCAGCAGCCAAACCGGGACTAGCGGCTCCTACAATGAGCAGTTCTTC. Translation gives CASSQTGTSGSYNEQFF. The gene calls are TRBV3-1 (or the pseudogene TRBV3-2) and TRBJ2-1; TRBD2 matches at 11 bases. The CDR3 contains 17 residues. Germline V CDR1 and CDR2: LGHDT, YNNKEL (reference sequence). After removal of 2 bases from V and 0 bases from J, the junction contained 3 bases not matched to a gene.

The CDR3 DNA follows: TGCAGCGTTGGTTCCAGGGGTGAAAAACTGTTTTTT. It codes for CSVGSRGEKLFF. The chain uses TRBV29-1 and TRBJ1-4, with TRBD1 as a possible D gene (6 bases). Germline V lookup: CDR1 SQVTM, CDR2 ANQGSEA. Trimming took 4 bases from V and 7 from J, leaving 10 bases between them. The CDR3 has 12 amino acids.